This section outlines one T cell receptor (beta chain) sequence together with its context. This record comes from a study of control samples from healthy donors and cancer patients. TCRdb keeps only in-frame clones here, not all; method: immunoSEQ multiplex PCR. The sample lists 85,000 to 100,000 clones; roughly four fifths were seen once. The CDR3 runs 15 residues. V shed 4 bases, J shed 6 bases, and the junction held 8 bases outside the gene matches. The germline CDR1 and CDR2 sequences are SGDLS and YYNGEE. The specimen sequenced was blood. This rearrangement joins TRBV9 to TRBJ2-1; 9 positions agree with TRBD2. The TCR sequence derives from a man in his 60s in good health. CDR3 DNA sequence: TGTGCCAGCAGCTTTAGCGGGGGAACGGCCAATGAGCAGTTCTTC. It encodes CASSFSGGTANEQFF.